The TCR beta chain described here comes from a study of shared clonotypes between healthy human individuals. The method was immunoSEQ multiplex PCR; TCRdb's version includes in-frame clones alone and lacks a portion of them. The data show some 380,000 clones, with 90% to 97% seen just once and around 0.29% held by the top ten. From germline, CDR1 is SGDLS and CDR2 YYNGEE. This CDR3 is 15 amino acids long. Trimming took 2 bases from V and 1 from J, leaving 10 bases between them. The chain links TRBV9 to TRBJ2-1, with D possibly matching TRBD1 (5 bases). Sequences were obtained from memory CD8+ T cells sorted from blood. Subset meaning: CD45RO+ cells pooled with CCR7-negative TemRA cells. The receptor's source is a man aged 25 to 45 in good health. CDR3 DNA: TGTGCCAGCAGCGTTGACAGAGGATCCTACAATGAGCAGTTCTTC. This gives the protein CASSVDRGSYNEQFF.